Listed here are 3 T cell receptor beta chains from one sample, sequenced in a study of blood T cell repertoires in COVID-19. Only in-frame clones appear in the TCRdb table, and some are missing; sequencing was by immunoSEQ multiplex PCR. The table lists around 320,000 clones, approximately 90% of them singletons. The source material was PBMCs or T cells enriched from blood (not recorded which). The receptors were sampled from a woman aged 30 to 39 who had been exposed to COVID-19.

J is TRBJ2-2 and V is TRBV11-2, with D maybe TRBD2 (7 bases). From germline, CDR1 is SGHAT and CDR2 FQNNGV. CDR3 size: 14 residues. V was clipped by 10 bases and J by 6 bases, with 18 bases between them. CDR3 sequence: CAIKGGEWPGELFF. The CDR3 DNA follows: TGTGCCATCAAAGGGGGGGAGTGGCCCGGGGAGCTGTTTTTT. Looking up the rest from reference TRBV11-2 and TRBJ2-2 gives the full variable domain: EAGVAQSPRYKIIEKRQSVAFWCNPISGHATLYWYQQILGQGPKLLIQFQNNGVVDDSQLPKDRFSAERLKGVDSTLKIQPAKLEDSAVYLCAIKGGEWPGELFFGEGSRLTVL.

The V call is TRBV12-3 or TRBV12-4, the J call TRBJ1-2, with TRBD1 matching 7 bases. The junction had 3 bases not matched to a gene; V was cut back by 2 bases and J by 6 bases. The CDR3 extends over 13 amino acids. CDR3 nucleotides: TGTGCCAGCAGTTTACGACAGGGACATGGCTACACCTTC. Translated, it gives CASSLRQGHGYTF.

This chain uses TRBV4-1 with TRBJ2-1; 14 nucleotides match TRBD2. This CDR3 has 16 residues. The V gene end was trimmed by 0 bases and the J gene end by 9 bases; junction bases not matched to a gene: 4. In germline, CDR1 is MGHRA, CDR2 YSYEKL. DNA for the CDR3: TGCGCCAGCAGCCAAGAATCGGGACTAGCGGGGGTTGAGCAGTTCTTC. Translation: CASSQESGLAGVEQFF.